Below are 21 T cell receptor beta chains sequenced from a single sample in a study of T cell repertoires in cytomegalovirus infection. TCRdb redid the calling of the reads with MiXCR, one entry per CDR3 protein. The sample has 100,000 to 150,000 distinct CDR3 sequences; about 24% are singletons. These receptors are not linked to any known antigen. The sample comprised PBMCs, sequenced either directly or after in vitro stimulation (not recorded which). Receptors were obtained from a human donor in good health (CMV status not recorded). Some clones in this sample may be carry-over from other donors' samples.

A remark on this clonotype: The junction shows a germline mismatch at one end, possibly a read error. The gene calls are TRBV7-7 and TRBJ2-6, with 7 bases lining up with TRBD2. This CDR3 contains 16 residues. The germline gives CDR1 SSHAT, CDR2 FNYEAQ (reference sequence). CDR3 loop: CASSRGVGSGANVLTF. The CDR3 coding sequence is TGTGCTAGCAGCCGGGGGGTCGGCTCTGGGGCCAACGTCCTGACTTTC.

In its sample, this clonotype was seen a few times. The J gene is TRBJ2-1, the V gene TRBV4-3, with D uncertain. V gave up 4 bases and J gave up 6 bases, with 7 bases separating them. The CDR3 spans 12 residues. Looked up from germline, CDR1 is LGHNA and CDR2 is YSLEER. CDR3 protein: CASSRLSNEQFF. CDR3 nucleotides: TGCGCCAGCAGCCGGCTGTCCAATGAGCAGTTCTTC.

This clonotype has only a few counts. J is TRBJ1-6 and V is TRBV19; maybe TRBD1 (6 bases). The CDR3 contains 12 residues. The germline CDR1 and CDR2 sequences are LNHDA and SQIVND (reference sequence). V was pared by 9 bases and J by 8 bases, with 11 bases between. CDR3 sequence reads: CASADRDSPLHF. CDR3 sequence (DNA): TGTGCCAGCGCGGACAGAGATTCACCCCTCCACTTT.

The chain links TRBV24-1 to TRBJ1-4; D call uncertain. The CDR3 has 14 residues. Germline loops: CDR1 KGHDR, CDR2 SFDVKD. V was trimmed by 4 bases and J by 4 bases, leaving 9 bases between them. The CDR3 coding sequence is TGTGCCACCAGTGACGGACGGCGTAATGAAAAACTGTTTTTT. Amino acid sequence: CATSDGRRNEKLFF.

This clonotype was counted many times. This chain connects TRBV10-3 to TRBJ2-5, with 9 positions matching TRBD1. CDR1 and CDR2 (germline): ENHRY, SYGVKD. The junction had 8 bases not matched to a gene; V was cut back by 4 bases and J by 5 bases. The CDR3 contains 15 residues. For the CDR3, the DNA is TGTGCCATCAGTGGGGACAGGGTCTCTAGGGAGACCCAGTACTTC. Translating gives CAISGDRVSRETQYF.

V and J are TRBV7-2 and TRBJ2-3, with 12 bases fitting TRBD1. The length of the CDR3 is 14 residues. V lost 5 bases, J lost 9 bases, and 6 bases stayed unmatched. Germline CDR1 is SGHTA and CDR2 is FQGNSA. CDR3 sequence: CASSPGQGAQTQYF. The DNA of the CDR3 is TGTGCCAGCAGCCCGGGACAGGGGGCGCAAACGCAGTATTTT.

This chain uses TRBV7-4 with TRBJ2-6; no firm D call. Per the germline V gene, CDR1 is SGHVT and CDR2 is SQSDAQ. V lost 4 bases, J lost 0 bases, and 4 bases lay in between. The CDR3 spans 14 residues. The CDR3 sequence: CASSSGSGANVLTF. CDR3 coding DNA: TGTGCCAGCAGCTCGGGCTCTGGGGCCAACGTCCTGACTTTC.

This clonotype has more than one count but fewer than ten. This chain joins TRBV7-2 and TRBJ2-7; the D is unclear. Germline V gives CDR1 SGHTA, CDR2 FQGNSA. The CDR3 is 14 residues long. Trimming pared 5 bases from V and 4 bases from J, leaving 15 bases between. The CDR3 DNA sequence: TGTGCCAGCAGCCCCTCTCCTGTTCTTTACGAGCAGTACTTC. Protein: CASSPSPVLYEQYF.

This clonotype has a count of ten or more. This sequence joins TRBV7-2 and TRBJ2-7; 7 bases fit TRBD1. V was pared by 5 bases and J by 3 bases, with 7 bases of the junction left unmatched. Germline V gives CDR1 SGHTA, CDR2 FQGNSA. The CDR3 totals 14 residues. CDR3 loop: CASSGTGAYYEQYF. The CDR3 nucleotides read TGTGCCAGCAGCGGAACAGGGGCATACTACGAGCAGTACTTC.

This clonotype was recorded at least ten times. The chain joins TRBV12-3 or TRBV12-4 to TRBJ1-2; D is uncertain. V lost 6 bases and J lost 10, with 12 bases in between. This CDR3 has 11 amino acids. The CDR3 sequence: CASSLSSTYTF. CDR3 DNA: TGTGCCAGCAGCCTTTCGTCGACCTACACCTTC.

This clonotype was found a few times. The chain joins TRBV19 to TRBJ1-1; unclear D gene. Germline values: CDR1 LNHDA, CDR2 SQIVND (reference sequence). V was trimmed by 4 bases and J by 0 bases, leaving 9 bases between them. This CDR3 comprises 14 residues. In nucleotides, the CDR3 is TGTGCCAGTAGTACGAGGGCGCTGAACACTGAAGCTTTCTTT. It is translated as CASSTRALNTEAFF. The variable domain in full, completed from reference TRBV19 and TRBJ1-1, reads DGGITQSPKYLFRKEGQNVTLSCEQNLNHDAMYWYRQDPGQGLRLIYYSQIVNDFQKGDIAEGYSVSREKKESFPLTVTSAQKNPTAFYLCASSTRALNTEAFFGQGTRLTVV.

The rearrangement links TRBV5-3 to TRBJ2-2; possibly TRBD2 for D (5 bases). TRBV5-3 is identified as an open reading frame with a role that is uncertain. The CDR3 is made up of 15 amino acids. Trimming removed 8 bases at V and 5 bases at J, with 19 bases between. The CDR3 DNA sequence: TGTGCCAGCAGCGGCTCGGGGTGGGAAACCGGGGAGCTGTTTTTT. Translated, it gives CASSGSGWETGELFF.

The CDR3 coding sequence is TGTGCCAGTAGTAAGGGACTAGCGGCCAGCACCGGGGAGCTGTTTTTT. Its protein is CASSKGLAASTGELFF. This chain uses TRBV19 with TRBJ2-2; 11 bases line up with TRBD2. The CDR3 runs to 16 residues. Unmatched junction bases numbered 5, after V lost 4 bases and J lost 4 bases. Germline CDR1 is LNHDA and CDR2 is SQIVND (reference sequence).

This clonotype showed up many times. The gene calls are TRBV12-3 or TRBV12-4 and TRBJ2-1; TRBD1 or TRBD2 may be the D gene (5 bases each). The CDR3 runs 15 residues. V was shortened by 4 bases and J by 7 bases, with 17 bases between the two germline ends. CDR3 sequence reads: CASSSERGVGNEQFF. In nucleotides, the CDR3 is TGTGCCAGCAGTTCAGAGAGGGGAGTAGGAAATGAGCAGTTCTTC.

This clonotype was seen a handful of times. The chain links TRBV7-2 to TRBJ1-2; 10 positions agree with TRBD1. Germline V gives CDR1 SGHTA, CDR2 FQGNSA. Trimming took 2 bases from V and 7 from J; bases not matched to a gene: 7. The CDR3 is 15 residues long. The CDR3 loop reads CASSLYLRTGGGYTF. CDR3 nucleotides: TGTGCCAGCAGCTTATATCTTCGGACAGGGGGTGGCTACACCTTC.

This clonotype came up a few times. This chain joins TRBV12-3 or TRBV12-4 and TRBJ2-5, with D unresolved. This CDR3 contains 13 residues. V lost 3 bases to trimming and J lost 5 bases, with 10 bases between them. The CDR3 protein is CASSFLMWETQYF. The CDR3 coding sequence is TGTGCCAGCAGTTTCTTGATGTGGGAGACCCAGTACTTC.

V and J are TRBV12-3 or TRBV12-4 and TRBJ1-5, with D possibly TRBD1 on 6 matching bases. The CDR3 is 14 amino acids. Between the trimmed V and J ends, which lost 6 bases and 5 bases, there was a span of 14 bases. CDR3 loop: CASSLQGLHQPQHF. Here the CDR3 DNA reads TGTGCCAGCAGCTTACAGGGATTACATCAGCCCCAGCATTTT.

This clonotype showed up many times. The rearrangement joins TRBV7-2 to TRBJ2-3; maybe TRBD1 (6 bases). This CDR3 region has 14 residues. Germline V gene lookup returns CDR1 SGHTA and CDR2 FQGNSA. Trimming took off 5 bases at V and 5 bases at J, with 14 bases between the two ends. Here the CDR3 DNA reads TGTGCCAGCAGCCTGGGGACATCCGGAGATACGCAGTATTTT. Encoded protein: CASSLGTSGDTQYF.

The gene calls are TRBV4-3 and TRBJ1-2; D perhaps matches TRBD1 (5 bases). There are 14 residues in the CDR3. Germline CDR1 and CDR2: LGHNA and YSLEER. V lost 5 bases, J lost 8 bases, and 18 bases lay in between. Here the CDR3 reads CASSSPRSGGGYTF. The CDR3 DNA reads TGCGCCAGCAGCTCTCCCCGGTCCGGGGGAGGCTACACCTTC.

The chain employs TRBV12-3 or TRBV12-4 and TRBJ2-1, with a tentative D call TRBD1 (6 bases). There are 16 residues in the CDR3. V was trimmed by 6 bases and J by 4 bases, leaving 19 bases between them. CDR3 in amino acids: CASRPAWIGGYNEQFF. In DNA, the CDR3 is TGTGCCAGCAGGCCAGCCTGGATAGGGGGATACAATGAGCAGTTCTTC.

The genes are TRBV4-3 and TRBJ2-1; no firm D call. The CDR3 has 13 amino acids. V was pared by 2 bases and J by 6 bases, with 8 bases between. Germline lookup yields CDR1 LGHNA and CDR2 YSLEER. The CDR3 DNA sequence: TGCGCCAGCAGCCAAACCCCCACCAATGAGCAGTTCTTC. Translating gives CASSQTPTNEQFF.